This TCR beta chain was documented in a study of cytomegalovirus exposure and HLA in healthy donors. Study-level results: Some TCR beta chains (over 150 of them) were listed as cytomegalovirus-associated.

Germline lookup yields CDR1 SGHTA and CDR2 FQGNSA. The CDR3 runs 13 residues. V lost 5 bases, J lost 8 bases, and 15 bases lay in between. On this clone: Antigen unknown.

Measured with immunoSEQ multiplex PCR; TCRdb has only the in-frame clones, and not every one. The table shows 150,000 or so clones, with 89% occurring only once. V is TRBV7-2 and J is TRBJ1-2; D is ambiguous. The TCR was taken from a woman between 18 and 30 years old in good health and CMV-seropositive. Source material: PBMCs. CDR3 amino acids: CASSAIIWRGYTF. For the CDR3, the DNA is TGTGCCAGCAGCGCGATAATTTGGCGGGGCTACACCTTC.